Listed here is a single T cell receptor beta chain. Antigen unknown. The length of the CDR3 is 14 residues. Trimming at V came to 5 bases and at J to 6 bases, leaving 6 bases not matched to a gene. The germline V gene encodes CDR1 SGHRS and CDR2 YFSETQ. This sample stems from a study of T cells after yellow fever vaccination. Findings of the study overall: Only a minor proportion of clonotypes was detected across both CD4 and CD8 compartments. Once the booster was given, most primary-vaccination clones reappeared, at just over 95% for CD4 and more than 85% for CD8. It was a weaker secondary response, yet one that peaked faster, at day 5 versus 15.

Making TCR cDNA involved 5'RACE template switching, which added UMIs and a universal primer site. TCRdb called the 5' RACE reads again in MiXCR, with one record for every CDR3 protein. The table has a few hundred thousand distinct CDR3 sequences, less than 20% seen once. This TCR derives from a man younger than 40 who received the YFV17D yellow fever vaccine. The sequencing used PBMCs, collected 15 days after the yellow fever booster vaccination. This chain joins TRBV5-1 and TRBJ2-1, with 9 positions matching TRBD2. The CDR3 coding sequence is TGCGCCAGCAGAATAAAGCGGGAGGCCAATGAGCAGTTCTTC. Encoded protein: CASRIKREANEQFF.